One and the same sample provided the 5 T cell receptor beta chains below, sequenced in a study of sequential checkpoint blockade in melanoma. Treatment noted: randomized to nivolumab then ipilimumab (arm A) or the reverse (arm B). Assay: immunoSEQ multiplex PCR; the TCRdb copy retains only in-frame clones and omits some. The sample shows some 17,000 clones, about 75% of them seen only once. Sample: CD8+ T cells sorted from blood (inferred from file names), taken from a patient given nivolumab and ipilimumab in sequence. These receptors were obtained from a human donor with melanoma.

The sample holds a few counts of this clone. This rearrangement joins TRBV5-6 to TRBJ2-3; 10 nucleotides align to TRBD2. The CDR3 extends over 16 amino acids. Per the germline V gene, CDR1 is SGHDT and CDR2 is YYEEEE. The V segment lost 4 bases and the J segment 3 bases; nucleotides outside the gene matches: 8. The CDR3 loop reads CASSALAGGETDTQYF. The CDR3 DNA sequence: TGTGCCAGCAGCGCCTTAGCGGGAGGCGAAACAGATACGCAGTATTTT.

This chain links TRBV4-3 with TRBJ2-7; 10 positions match TRBD2. The CDR3 spans 15 residues. CDR1 is LGHNA and CDR2 is YSLEER in the germline V gene. J gave up 2 bases and V 3 bases, and 4 bases lay outside the gene matches. CDR3 coding DNA: TGCGCCAGCAGCCACCGGACTAGCGGTACCTACGAGCAGTACTTC. This gives the protein CASSHRTSGTYEQYF.

This chain connects TRBV19 to TRBJ1-2; D remains unclear. The CDR3 extends over 16 amino acids. CDR1 LNHDA and CDR2 SQIVND come from the germline V gene (reference sequence). The V gene lost 3 bases and the J gene lost 0 bases, with 14 bases spanning the gap. CDR3 bases: TGTGCCAGTAGTATTTCGGCAGGAGGATCTAACTATGGCTACACCTTC. Protein product: CASSISAGGSNYGYTF.

Judged by abundance, this clone is medium-sized. The rearrangement uses TRBV9 and TRBJ2-3; D may be TRBD2 (6 bases). The CDR3 length is 15 residues. Germline values: CDR1 SGDLS, CDR2 YYNGEE. V dropped 1 base and J dropped 2 bases, with 11 bases sitting between them. Written as DNA, the CDR3 is TGTGCCAGCAGCGTATTTAGCGGCCACACAGATACGCAGTATTTT. This translates into CASSVFSGHTDTQYF.

To note about this clone: One end of the junction does not line up with germline, which may come from a read error. The same CDR3 is also encoded by other DNA sequences in this sample. The V call is TRBV29-1, the J call TRBJ2-2, with TRBD2 identical over 7 bases. The CDR3 runs 13 residues. Germline V gene data show CDR1 as SQVTM and CDR2 as ANQGSEA. The CDR3 sequence: CSVHTSDTGELFF. DNA for the CDR3: TGCAGCGTGCACACTAGCGACACCGGGGAACTGTTTTTT.